The rows below give T cell receptor beta chains drawn from one sample of a study of early T cells in non-severe SARS-CoV-2 infection. TCRdb reanalysed the 5' RACE reads using MiXCR and keeps one entry per CDR3 protein. The repertoire includes approximately 27,000 distinct CDR3 sequences, over 5% of them detected once, and around 2.5% sits in the top ten. Sequencing was performed on whole blood. The source is an adult who was a healthcare worker with PCR-confirmed SARS-CoV-2 infection or an uninfected control (not recorded which). Each CDR3 is given with its conserved first and last residue. D genes are given only for firm matches. Expanded clones are given a class, and other clones once, few, many or no size at all.

D gene	J gene	V gene	clone size	CDR3 DNA	CDR3 protein
NA	TRBJ2-7	TRBV5-1	many	TGCGCCAGCAGCTCGACCCTAACCGGGACAACCTTCGCCTACGAGCAGTACTTC	CASSSTLTGTTFAYEQYF
NA	TRBJ2-3	TRBV11-2	NA	TGTGCCAGCAGCTTAGGAGAACCCCCTAGGTATACGCAGTATTTT	CASSLGEPPRYTQYF
NA	TRBJ1-5	TRBV19	NA	TGTGCCAGTAGAGGGATAGGTACGATTGGCAATCAGCCCCAGCATTTT	CASRGIGTIGNQPQHF
NA	TRBJ2-7	TRBV19	medium-sized	TGTGCCAGTAGTATGACCCTTTACTACGAGCAGTACTTC	CASSMTLYYEQYF
NA	TRBJ1-2	TRBV11-2	many	TGTGCCAGCAGCTCGGCCCTCTACTATGATACATCCTTC	CASSSALYYDTSF
NA	TRBJ2-3	TRBV28	many	TGTGCCAGCAGCCTGAGAGCAGATATGGATACGCAGTATTTT	CASSLRADMDTQYF
NA	TRBJ2-7	TRBV6-5	many	TGTGCCAGCAGTTACACCATGTCGGTAGCAACCCCCTACGAGCAGTACTTC	CASSYTMSVATPYEQYF
NA	TRBJ1-5	TRBV20-1	many	TGCAGTGCTAGAGATCTCTGGCAGGGGTCAGAAGGGGAACAGCCCCAGCATTTT	CSARDLWQGSEGEQPQHF
TRBD1	TRBJ1-4	TRBV7-9	NA	TGTGCCAGCAGCCATTGGGGCGGGACAGAGAATGAAAAACTGTTTTTT	CASSHWGGTENEKLFF
TRBD2	TRBJ2-1	TRBV11-2	medium-sized	TGTGCCAGCAGCTGGACTAGCGCCTACAATGAGCAGTTCTTC	CASSWTSAYNEQFF
NA	TRBJ1-3	TRBV29-1	NA	TGCAGCGTTGATGGTTCTGGAAACACCATATATTTT	CSVDGSGNTIYF
NA	TRBJ2-2	TRBV7-9	few	TGTGCCAGCAGCTTAGTAAGGACAGCGAACACCGGGGAGCTGTTTTTT	CASSLVRTANTGELFF
NA	TRBJ1-4	TRBV11-2	NA	TGTGCCAGCAGCCCAGCTTCGAGGACTAATGAAAAACTGTTTTTT	CASSPASRTNEKLFF
NA	TRBJ2-2	TRBV11-3	many	TGTGCCAGCAGCGAGGGGCTGGGATGGACGGACACCGGGGAGCTGTTTTTT	CASSEGLGWTDTGELFF
NA	TRBJ2-5	TRBV3-1	NA	TGTGCCAGCAGGGACACCGGGCCTGGGGAGACCCAGTACTTC	CASRDTGPGETQYF
TRBD2	TRBJ2-1	TRBV9	NA	TGTGCCAGCAGCGCCCATCTTTCTAGCGGGCTATCTAATGAGCAGTTCTTC	CASSAHLSSGLSNEQFF
NA	TRBJ1-1	TRBV19	many	TGTGCCAGTAGTAGGGCAGGGGCCCCTGAAGCTTTCTTT	CASSRAGAPEAFF
NA	TRBJ2-1	TRBV18	NA	TGTGCCAGCTCACCACCGCTAGCGCCTGTGGGTGAGCAGTTCTTC	CASSPPLAPVGEQFF
TRBD2	TRBJ2-2	TRBV20-1	few	TGCAGTGCTGACACGGCGGGCGGGAGAGCGAACACCGGGGAGCTGTTTTTT	CSADTAGGRANTGELFF
NA	TRBJ2-2	TRBV5-1	many	TGCGCCAGCAGCTCGACAGTTACCGGGGAGCTGTTTTTT	CASSSTVTGELFF
NA	TRBJ2-7	TRBV11-2	NA	TGTGCCAGCAGCTTAGACTCTCAGGTGGAGTACTTC	CASSLDSQVEYF
TRBD2	TRBJ2-4	TRBV29-1	NA	TGCAGCGTTGTTGAGAGCGGGAGGTCCAAAAACATTCAGTACTTC	CSVVESGRSKNIQYF
NA	TRBJ1-5	TRBV7-9	many	TGTGCCAGCAGCTTCGGGACCGGCAATCAGCCCCAGCATTTT	CASSFGTGNQPQHF
NA	TRBJ2-3	TRBV12-5	NA	TGTGCTAGTGGTTTGATCGGCAGGGGCAGCGATACGCAGTATTTT	CASGLIGRGSDTQYF